This T cell receptor (beta chain) was found in a study of T-cell memory formation after mild COVID-19. Findings and limits, study-wide: Most CD4+ clones that shrank were in CM and EM, while CD8+ ones turned up in EMRA.

The germline gives CDR1 MNHEY, CDR2 SMNVEV (reference sequence). Trimming pared 4 bases from V and 3 bases from J, leaving 10 bases between. The CDR3 runs to 13 residues. On this clonotype: The antigen remains undetermined.

One entry per CDR3 protein results from TCRdb running MiXCR on the 5' RACE reads. This table holds some 600,000 distinct CDR3 sequences, 17% found once. This sequence originates from an adult woman who had mild COVID-19 (a few samples of this study predate the infection). Cell type and time point are not known. The chain links TRBV27 to TRBJ2-7; no clear D. Sequencing input: PBMCs or a T cell subset sorted from them (not recorded which). Written as DNA, the CDR3 is TGTGCCAGCAGTTCCGGCACTTACTACGAGCAGTACTTC. Its protein is CASSSGTYYEQYF.